A selection of T cell receptor beta chains follows, all from one sample in a study of T cell repertoires in cytomegalovirus infection. Their target antigens are unknown. A single record per CDR3 protein comes from TCRdb applying MiXCR to the reads. The sample holds a few hundred thousand distinct CDR3 sequences, 35% to 50% seen once. Source: cultured PBMCs, taken from culture after CMV antigen stimulation. Receptor source: a human donor in good health (CMV status not recorded). Some clones in this sample may be carry-over from other donors' samples. The CDR3 runs from the conserved cysteine through the conserved F or W. A D gene is named only where the DNA matches it firmly. For some rows the clone size is stated as once, few or many, or as a class when expanded; others skip it.

abundance: once
v_gene: TRBV12-3/TRBV12-4
d_gene: TRBD1
j_gene: TRBJ1-4
CDR3aa: CASNDRGTNEKLFF
CDR3nt: TGTGCCAGCAATGACAGGGGCACTAATGAAAAACTGTTTTTT

abundance: NA
v_gene: TRBV7-6
d_gene: NA
j_gene: TRBJ2-3
CDR3aa: CASSPPGGLNPTQYF
CDR3nt: TGTGCCAGCAGCCCCCCGGGTGGACTTAACCCTACGCAGTATTTT

abundance: few
v_gene: TRBV7-2
d_gene: NA
j_gene: TRBJ1-2
CDR3aa: CASSHRDPNYGYTF
CDR3nt: TGTGCCAGCAGCCACCGGGACCCTAACTATGGCTACACCTTC

abundance: NA
v_gene: TRBV7-2
d_gene: NA
j_gene: TRBJ1-2
CDR3aa: CASSLAGPGGYTF
CDR3nt: TGTGCCAGCAGCTTAGCGGGGCCAGGCGGCTACACCTTC

abundance: few
v_gene: TRBV4-1
d_gene: NA
j_gene: TRBJ2-5
CDR3aa: CASSPNIDLAETQYF
CDR3nt: TGCGCCAGCAGCCCTAATATAGACCTAGCGGAGACCCAGTACTTC

abundance: few
v_gene: TRBV19
d_gene: NA
j_gene: TRBJ2-7
CDR3aa: CASSTGYGYSYEQYF
CDR3nt: TGTGCCAGTAGTACTGGATACGGGTACTCCTACGAGCAGTACTTC

abundance: few
v_gene: TRBV11-2
d_gene: TRBD1
j_gene: TRBJ2-7
CDR3aa: CASSGTGGVQYF
CDR3nt: TGTGCCAGCAGCGGGACAGGAGGGGTGCAGTACTTC

abundance: few
v_gene: TRBV7-2
d_gene: TRBD1
j_gene: TRBJ2-1
CDR3aa: CASSLTDRGVEQFF
CDR3nt: TGTGCCAGCAGCTTAACCGACAGGGGCGTTGAGCAGTTCTTC

abundance: NA
v_gene: TRBV6-6
d_gene: TRBD2
j_gene: TRBJ2-3
CDR3aa: CASRSGGEDTQYF
CDR3nt: TGTGCCAGCAGGAGCGGGGGAGAAGATACGCAGTATTTT

abundance: NA
v_gene: TRBV19
d_gene: NA
j_gene: TRBJ1-5
CDR3aa: CASSIQEGVQPQHF
CDR3nt: TGTGCCAGTAGTATCCAAGAGGGTGTTCAGCCCCAGCATTTT

abundance: few
v_gene: TRBV3-1
d_gene: TRBD2
j_gene: TRBJ2-3
CDR3aa: CASSQDVAGGSTDTQYF
CDR3nt: TGTGCCAGCAGCCAAGATGTAGCGGGGGGGAGTACAGATACGCAGTATTTT

abundance: few
v_gene: TRBV7-2
d_gene: NA
j_gene: TRBJ2-5
CDR3aa: CASSLLGPSSRETQYF
CDR3nt: TGTGCCAGCAGCTTATTAGGGCCCTCGTCCCGAGAGACCCAGTACTTC

abundance: few
v_gene: TRBV7-2
d_gene: TRBD1
j_gene: TRBJ1-2
CDR3aa: CASSLPDRGSYTF
CDR3nt: TGTGCCAGCAGCTTACCAGACAGGGGTAGCTACACCTTC

abundance: once
v_gene: TRBV7-6
d_gene: TRBD2
j_gene: TRBJ2-5
CDR3aa: CASSHGLAGEGETQYF
CDR3nt: TGTGCCAGCAGCCACGGACTAGCGGGAGAGGGAGAGACCCAGTACTTC

abundance: NA
v_gene: TRBV19
d_gene: NA
j_gene: TRBJ2-1
CDR3aa: CASSIGAAYNEQFF
CDR3nt: TGTGCCAGTAGTATAGGGGCAGCCTACAATGAGCAGTTCTTC

abundance: NA
v_gene: TRBV7-9
d_gene: TRBD2
j_gene: TRBJ2-3
CDR3aa: CASTDPGLAGHATQYF
CDR3nt: TGTGCCAGCACGGACCCGGGACTAGCGGGGCACGCTACGCAGTATTTT

abundance: NA
v_gene: TRBV4-2
d_gene: TRBD2
j_gene: TRBJ2-7
CDR3aa: CASSPPGLGHEQYF
CDR3nt: TGTGCCAGCAGCCCGCCGGGACTAGGTCACGAGCAGTACTTC

abundance: NA
v_gene: TRBV2
d_gene: NA
j_gene: TRBJ2-1
CDR3aa: CASSPYHEQFF
CDR3nt: TGTGCCAGCAGTCCGTACCATGAGCAGTTCTTC

abundance: few
v_gene: TRBV2
d_gene: NA
j_gene: TRBJ2-1
CDR3aa: CASSDQGSSYNEQFF
CDR3nt: TGTGCCAGCAGTGATCAGGGAAGCTCCTACAATGAGCAGTTCTTC

abundance: once
v_gene: TRBV7-4
d_gene: NA
j_gene: TRBJ1-5
CDR3aa: CASSSNLGFSNQPQHF
CDR3nt: TGTGCCAGCAGCTCCAACCTGGGGTTTAGCAATCAGCCCCAGCATTTT

abundance: few
v_gene: TRBV7-2
d_gene: NA
j_gene: TRBJ2-3
CDR3aa: CASTPGGGTQYF
CDR3nt: TGTGCCAGCACCCCAGGGGGGGGTACGCAGTATTTT

abundance: NA
v_gene: TRBV15
d_gene: NA
j_gene: TRBJ1-4
CDR3aa: CATSRDSAPRGKLFF
CDR3nt: TGTGCCACCAGCAGAGATAGTGCCCCTCGGGGAAAACTGTTTTTT

abundance: NA
v_gene: TRBV4-1
d_gene: NA
j_gene: TRBJ2-5
CDR3aa: CASSQGWDRILETQYF
CDR3nt: TGCGCCAGCAGCCAAGGGTGGGACCGAATACTGGAGACCCAGTACTTC

abundance: once
v_gene: TRBV20-1
d_gene: NA
j_gene: TRBJ1-2
CDR3aa: CSARDLTVNYGYTF
CDR3nt: TGCAGTGCTAGAGATCTCACGGTTAACTATGGCTACACCTTC

abundance: once
v_gene: TRBV7-6
d_gene: TRBD2
j_gene: TRBJ2-2
CDR3aa: CASTQAVAGALGNTGELFF
CDR3nt: TGTGCCAGCACCCAAGCGGTAGCGGGGGCCCTCGGGAACACCGGGGAGCTGTTTTTT

abundance: few
v_gene: TRBV6-2/TRBV6-3
d_gene: NA
j_gene: TRBJ2-5
CDR3aa: CASSSDGQTQYF
CDR3nt: TGTGCCAGCAGTTCGGACGGGCAGACCCAGTACTTC

abundance: NA
v_gene: TRBV6-8
d_gene: TRBD2
j_gene: TRBJ2-7
CDR3aa: CASTAGLAGGFYEQYF
CDR3nt: TGTGCCAGCACCGCGGGACTAGCGGGGGGTTTTTACGAGCAGTACTTC

abundance: NA
v_gene: TRBV7-2
d_gene: NA
j_gene: TRBJ1-6
CDR3aa: CASSLRSRGTRLGGYNSPLHF
CDR3nt: TGTGCCAGCAGCTTAAGGTCTAGGGGTACACGTTTGGGGGGTTATAATTCACCCCTCCACTTT

abundance: NA
v_gene: TRBV6-2/TRBV6-3
d_gene: TRBD1
j_gene: TRBJ2-5
CDR3aa: CASSEGAPRETQYF
CDR3nt: TGTGCCAGCAGTGAGGGGGCACCCAGAGAGACCCAGTACTTC

abundance: NA
v_gene: TRBV12-3/TRBV12-4
d_gene: NA
j_gene: TRBJ2-1
CDR3aa: CASSPSGAGVYNEQFF
CDR3nt: TGTGCCAGCAGCCCCTCAGGGGCGGGAGTCTACAATGAGCAGTTCTTC

abundance: NA
v_gene: TRBV4-1
d_gene: TRBD1
j_gene: TRBJ2-1
CDR3aa: CASSPSDRVYNEQFF
CDR3nt: TGCGCCAGCAGCCCCTCTGACAGGGTCTACAATGAGCAGTTCTTC